Following are 4 T cell receptor beta chains from one sample sequenced in a study of T cells after yellow fever vaccination. From the 5' RACE reads, TCRdb called clonotypes with MiXCR, one entry per CDR3 protein. The profile shows 75,000 to 100,000 distinct CDR3 sequences, under 9% of them singletons. Sequencing used CD8+ T cells not binding an NS4B(214-222) dextramer, sorted from PBMCs, obtained less than 18 days after the first yellow fever vaccination. The receptors stem from a man in his late teens or twenties who received the YFV17D yellow fever vaccine.

The chain is built from TRBV4-1 and TRBJ1-1; D perhaps matches TRBD1 (5 bases). The CDR3 is 16 residues long. Germline CDR1 reads MGHRA; CDR2 reads YSYEKL. Trimming pared 1 base from V and 3 bases from J, leaving 15 bases between. The CDR3 DNA follows: TGCGCCAGCAGCCAAGTGGCGGTGGCAGGGTACACTGAAGCTTTCTTT. This codes for CASSQVAVAGYTEAFF.

The table lists this clonotype with a count of one. The rearrangement joins TRBV7-3 to TRBJ2-3; the D is unclear. CDR3 size: 13 residues. The germline CDR1 and CDR2 sequences are SGHTA and FQGTGA. V lost 4 bases, J lost 4 bases, and 9 bases lay in between. CDR3 nucleotide sequence: TGTGCCAGCAGCTCAATGACTTCAGATACGCAGTATTTT. Translating it yields CASSSMTSDTQYF.

This clonotype was detected only a few times. The chain combines TRBV9 with TRBJ2-5; D might be TRBD1 (6 bases). V was pared by 4 bases and J by 4 bases, with 17 bases between. This CDR3 is built from 15 residues. Germline V gene lookup returns CDR1 SGDLS and CDR2 YYNGEE. The chain's CDR3 is CASSSWGEGVETQYF. DNA for the CDR3: TGTGCCAGCAGCTCGTGGGGAGAGGGGGTAGAGACCCAGTACTTC. Full variable domain (missing parts from reference TRBV9 and TRBJ2-5): DSGVTQTPKHLITATGQRVTLRCSPRSGDLSVYWYQQSLDQGLQFLIQYYNGEERAKGNILERFSAQQFPDLHSELNLSSLELGDSALYFCASSSWGEGVETQYFGPGTRLLVL.

This clonotype has more than one count but fewer than ten. CDR3 region: CASSSPNRWNYGYTF. DNA for the CDR3: TGTGCCAGCAGTTCGCCTAACCGGTGGAACTATGGCTACACCTTC. This chain joins TRBV12-3 or TRBV12-4 and TRBJ1-2; D not resolved. The CDR3 is 15 residues long. The V and J ends lost 4 bases and 2 bases respectively, with 14 bases between them.